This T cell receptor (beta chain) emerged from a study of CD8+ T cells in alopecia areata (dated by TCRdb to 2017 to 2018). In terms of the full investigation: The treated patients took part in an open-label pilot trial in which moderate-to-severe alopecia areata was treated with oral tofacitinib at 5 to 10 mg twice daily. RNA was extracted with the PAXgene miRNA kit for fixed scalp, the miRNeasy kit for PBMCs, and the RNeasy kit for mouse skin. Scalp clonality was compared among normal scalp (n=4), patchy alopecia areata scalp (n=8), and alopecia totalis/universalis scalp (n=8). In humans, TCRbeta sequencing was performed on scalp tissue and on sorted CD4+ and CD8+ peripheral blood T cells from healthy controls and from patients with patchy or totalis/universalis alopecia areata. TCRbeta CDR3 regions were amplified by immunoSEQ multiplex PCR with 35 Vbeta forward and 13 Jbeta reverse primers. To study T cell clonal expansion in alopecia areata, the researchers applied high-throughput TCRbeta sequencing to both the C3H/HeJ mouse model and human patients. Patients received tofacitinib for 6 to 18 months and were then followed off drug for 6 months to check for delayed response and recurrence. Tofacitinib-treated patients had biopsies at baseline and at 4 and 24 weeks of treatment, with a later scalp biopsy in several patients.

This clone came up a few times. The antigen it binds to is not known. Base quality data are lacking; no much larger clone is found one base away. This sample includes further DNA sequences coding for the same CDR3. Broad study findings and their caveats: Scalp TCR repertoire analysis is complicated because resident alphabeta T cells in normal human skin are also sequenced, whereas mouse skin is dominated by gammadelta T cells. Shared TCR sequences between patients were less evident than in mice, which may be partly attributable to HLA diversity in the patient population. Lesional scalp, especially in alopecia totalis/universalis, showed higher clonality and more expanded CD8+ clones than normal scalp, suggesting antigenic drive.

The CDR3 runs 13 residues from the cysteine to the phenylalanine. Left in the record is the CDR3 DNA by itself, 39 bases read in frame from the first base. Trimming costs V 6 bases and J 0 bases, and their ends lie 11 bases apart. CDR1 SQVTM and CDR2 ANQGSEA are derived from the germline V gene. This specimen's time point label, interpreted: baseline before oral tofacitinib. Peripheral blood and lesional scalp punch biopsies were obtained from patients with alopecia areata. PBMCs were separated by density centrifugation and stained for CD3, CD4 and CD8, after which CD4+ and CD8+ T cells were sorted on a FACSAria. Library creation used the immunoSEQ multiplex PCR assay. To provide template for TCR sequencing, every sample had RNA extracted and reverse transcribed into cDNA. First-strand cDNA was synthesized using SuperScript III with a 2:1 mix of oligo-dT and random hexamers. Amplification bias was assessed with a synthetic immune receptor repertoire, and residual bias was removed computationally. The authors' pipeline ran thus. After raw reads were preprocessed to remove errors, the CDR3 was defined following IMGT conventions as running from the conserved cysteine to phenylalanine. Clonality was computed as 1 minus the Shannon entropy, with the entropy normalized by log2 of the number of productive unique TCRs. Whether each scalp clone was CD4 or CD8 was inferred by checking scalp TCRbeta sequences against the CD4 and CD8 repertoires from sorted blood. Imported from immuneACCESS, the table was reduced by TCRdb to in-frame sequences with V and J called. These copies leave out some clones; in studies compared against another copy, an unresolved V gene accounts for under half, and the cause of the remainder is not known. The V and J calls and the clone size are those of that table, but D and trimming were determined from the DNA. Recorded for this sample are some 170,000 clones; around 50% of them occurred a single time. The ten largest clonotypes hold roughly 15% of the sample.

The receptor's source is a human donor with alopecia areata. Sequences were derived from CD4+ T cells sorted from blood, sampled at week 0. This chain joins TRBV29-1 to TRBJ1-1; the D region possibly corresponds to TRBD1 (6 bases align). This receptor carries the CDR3 CSVGGQMNTEAFF. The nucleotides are TGCAGCGTGGGGGGGCAGATGAACACTGAAGCTTTCTTT.